The present TCR beta chain was sequenced within a study of response to subunit inactivated influenza vaccine. V trimming: 2 bases; J trimming: 5 bases; junction bases outside the gene matches: 10. Germline loops: CDR1 SGHTA, CDR2 FQGNSA. This CDR3 is 16 amino acids long. TCRdb reprocessed the RT-PCR reads via MiXCR and lists one record per CDR3 protein. The sample contains 500,000 to 650,000 distinct CDR3 sequences, less than 8% of which appear only once. Only a few counts were recorded for this clonotype. Its antigen is not known. Whole-study results and caveats: Each seasonal flu vaccination may recruit only limited new T cells, authors suggested.

The clonotype originates from a man in his fifties or sixties who received an inactivated influenza vaccine. Sample: PBMCs from blood, taken less than 30 months after vaccination. V is TRBV7-2 and J is TRBJ2-5; 8 bases are a match to TRBD2. The CDR3 reads CASSLLDREGWETQYF. The CDR3 nucleotides are TGTGCCAGCAGCTTATTGGACCGGGAGGGGTGGGAGACCCAGTACTTC.